This T cell receptor (beta chain) was recorded in a study of cytomegalovirus exposure and HLA in healthy donors. Samples came from healthy bone marrow donors. Study observations and caveats: V- and J-gene trimming in TCR beta was tied to a missense DCLRE1C variant by an analysis performed later. Common viral pathogens (according to a later analysis) appeared linked to several of the most significant clusters. In terms of immune exposure information, only CMV serostatus was available.

The CDR3 length is 13 residues. Trimming cost V 5 bases and J 5 bases; bases outside gene matches: 6. Looked up from germline, CDR1 is SQVTM and CDR2 is ANQGSEA. The PCR was carried out with 60 Vbeta primers and 13 Jbeta primers. Here immunoSEQ multiplex PCR was the method, and the copy in TCRdb shows in-frame clones only, minus some. The sample records roughly 120,000 clones, approximately 80% being singletons. Details on this clone: The antigen is undetermined.

This sequence was found in a man in his fifties or sixties in good health and CMV-seronegative. The chain couples TRBV29-1 to TRBJ2-7; 10 positions match TRBD2. Sequenced: PBMCs. CDR3 in amino acids: CSVRAGGPNEQYF. DNA for the CDR3: TGCAGCGTTAGAGCGGGAGGGCCCAACGAGCAGTACTTC.